A single sample gave rise to the 31 T cell receptor beta chains below, sequenced in a study of T cell repertoires in cytomegalovirus infection. TCRdb re-called the reads through MiXCR, storing one row per CDR3 protein. This sample has some 700,000 distinct CDR3 sequences, with around 30% found just once. Antigens of these TCRs are unknown. This material consisted of cultured PBMCs, taken from culture after CMV antigen stimulation. The receptors were sampled from a human donor in good health (CMV status not recorded). Some clones in this sample may be carry-over from other donors' samples.

This clonotype has only a few counts. This chain connects TRBV7-2 to TRBJ2-7; D is uncertain. CDR1 SGHTA and CDR2 FQGNSA come from the germline V gene. The CDR3 covers 13 residues. Trimming took 2 bases from V and 3 from J, leaving 8 bases between them. CDR3 region: CASSLRTHYEQYF. The CDR3 region has the DNA TGTGCCAGCAGCTTAAGGACCCACTACGAGCAGTACTTC.

This clonotype was counted only a few times. The rearrangement joins TRBV7-9 to TRBJ2-5, with D tentatively TRBD2 (5 bases). The V end lost 4 bases, the J end lost 2 bases, and 11 bases lay between the germline ends. The CDR3 consists of 14 residues. Germline V gives CDR1 SEHNR, CDR2 FQNEAQ (reference sequence). DNA for the CDR3: TGTGCCAGCAGCTCACTAGAAGGGCAAGAGACCCAGTACTTC. Amino acids: CASSSLEGQETQYF.

The CDR3 bases are TGTGCCGGTGGGACTAGCGCCATCGCGAACACCGGGGAGCTGTTTTTT. Translating gives CAGGTSAIANTGELFF. The genes are TRBV7-4 and TRBJ2-2, with 10 bases that match TRBD2. The V gene end was trimmed by 11 bases and the J gene end by 0 bases; junction bases not matched to a gene: 9. This CDR3 is built from 16 residues. The germline gives CDR1 SGHVT, CDR2 SQSDAQ.

This clonotype was counted a few times. The chain carries TRBV18 and TRBJ2-7, with D perhaps matching TRBD1 (5 bases). CDR3 length equals 17 residues. Germline-derived CDR1 and CDR2 are KGHSH and LQKENI. V was clipped by 1 base and J by 3 bases, with 19 bases between them. CDR3 amino acids: CASSPRTMGPLYYEQYF. The CDR3 region has the DNA TGTGCCAGCTCACCACGTACTATGGGGCCCTTATACTACGAGCAGTACTTC.

The J gene is TRBJ2-3, the V gene TRBV7-9, with TRBD2 matching 11 bases. CDR3 length: 15 residues. The germline gives CDR1 SEHNR, CDR2 FQNEAQ (reference sequence). The V segment lost 5 bases and the J segment 4 bases; nucleotides outside the gene matches: 5. The CDR3 DNA sequence: TGTGCCAGCAGCAATAGCGGGGGGGCCGCAGATACGCAGTATTTT. Its protein is CASSNSGGAADTQYF.

This clonotype showed up many times. This chain joins TRBV7-2 and TRBJ2-7, with D possibly called TRBD1 or TRBD2 (5 bases each). In germline, CDR1 is SGHTA, CDR2 FQGNSA. The CDR3 length is 14 residues. V lost 6 bases to trimming and J lost 2 bases, with 14 bases between them. As DNA, the CDR3 is TGTGCCAGCAGTATAGGCCCGGGGCCCTACGAGCAGTACTTC. It is translated as CASSIGPGPYEQYF.

V usage is TRBV27 and J usage is TRBJ2-3; TRBD2 might be the D (6 bases). Trimming shortened V by 6 bases and J by 1 base, and 11 bases separated the two germline ends. Germline CDR1 MNHEY, CDR2 SMNVEV (reference sequence). The CDR3 consists of 14 residues. The CDR3 protein is CASRVLARTDTQYF. In nucleotides, the CDR3 is TGTGCCAGCAGAGTACTAGCCCGCACAGATACGCAGTATTTT.

The chain has TRBV7-8 and TRBJ2-3; D perhaps matches TRBD1 (5 bases). Per germline, CDR1 SGHVS and CDR2 FQNEAQ. Trimming removed 4 bases at V and 2 bases at J, with 13 bases between. CDR3 size: 15 residues. The CDR3 sequence is CASSSDKSYTDTQYF. CDR3 sequence (DNA): TGTGCCAGCAGCTCGGACAAGTCCTACACAGATACGCAGTATTTT. Using reference TRBV7-8 and TRBJ2-3 for the parts outside the CDR3, the full variable domain is GAGVSQSPRYKVAKRGQDVALRCDPISGHVSLFWYQQALGQGPEFLTYFQNEAQLDKSGLPSDRFFAERPEGSVSTLKIQRTQQEDSAVYLCASSSDKSYTDTQYFGPGTRLTVL.

This clonotype was observed a few times. The V gene is TRBV19, the J gene TRBJ1-5, with D unclear. V lost 7 bases to trimming and J lost 1 base, with 11 bases between them. The V gene's germline CDR1 is LNHDA and CDR2 SQIVND (reference sequence). This CDR3 comprises 14 residues. Written as DNA, the CDR3 is TGTGCCAGTACATTCGGGCAGAGCAATCAGCCCCAGCATTTT. Translating gives CASTFGQSNQPQHF.

This clonotype was recorded once. The gene calls are TRBV7-9 and TRBJ2-5; D call uncertain. In germline, CDR1 is SEHNR, CDR2 FQNEAQ (reference sequence). V was shortened by 8 bases and J by 2 bases, with 12 bases between the two germline ends. This CDR3 comprises 13 residues. The CDR3: CASRAQVQETQYF. CDR3 coding DNA: TGTGCCAGCCGCGCGCAGGTTCAAGAGACCCAGTACTTC.

The chain joins TRBV20-1 to TRBJ2-3; no reliable D call. Deletions cut 3 bases from V and 4 bases from J, with 17 bases between. This CDR3 has 15 amino acids. Germline CDR1 reads DFQATT; CDR2 reads SNEGSKA (reference sequence). CDR3 DNA sequence: TGCAGTGCTAGCGACCCCTTAGTTGGTCCAGATACGCAGTATTTT. It codes for CSASDPLVGPDTQYF.

The rearrangement uses TRBV5-4 and TRBJ1-1; 7 bases map to TRBD1. V trimming: 3 bases; J trimming: 3 bases; junction bases outside the gene matches: 8. The V gene's germline CDR1 is SGHNT and CDR2 YYREEE (reference sequence). The CDR3 length is 15 residues. The CDR3 DNA reads TGTGCCAGCAGCTCACGACCGCAGGGGGACACTGAAGCTTTCTTT. It encodes CASSSRPQGDTEAFF.

Turning to this clonotype: A junction end diverges from the germline sequence, so it may reflect a read error. V and J are TRBV12-5 and TRBJ2-1, with D possibly being TRBD2 (6 bases). CDR3 length: 14 amino acids. The germline V gene has CDR1 LGHNT and CDR2 FRNRAP. The CDR3 protein is CTSSYGGEFHEQFF. The DNA for the CDR3 is TGTACTAGTTCCTATGGCGGGGAGTTCCATGAGCAGTTCTTC. The variable domain in full, completed from reference TRBV12-5 and TRBJ2-1, reads DARVTQTPRHKVTEMGQEVTMRCQPILGHNTVFWYRQTMMQGLELLAYFRNRAPLDDSGMPKDRFSAEMPDATLATLKIQPSEPRDSAVYFCTSSYGGEFHEQFFGPGTRLTVL.

This chain uses TRBV6-5 with TRBJ2-7, with D perhaps assigned TRBD1 or TRBD2 (6 bases each). The germline V and J ends were trimmed by 5 bases and 3 bases, with 23 bases remaining between them. The CDR3 consists of 17 residues. Germline-derived CDR1 and CDR2 are MNHEY and SVGAGI. The CDR3 nucleotides are TGTGCCAGCAGTGAATTACCGGGTGGAGGGGGTCTCTACGAGCAGTACTTC. It is translated as CASSELPGGGGLYEQYF.

The chain employs TRBV3-1 and TRBJ2-5, with D perhaps matching TRBD2 (6 bases). The CDR3 spans 14 residues. Trimming pared 4 bases from V and 2 bases from J, leaving 11 bases between. Germline V gives CDR1 LGHDT, CDR2 YNNKEL (reference sequence). CDR3 nucleotide sequence: TGTGCCAGCAGCCGCCGGACTATACAAGAGACCCAGTACTTC. It is translated as CASSRRTIQETQYF.

This clonotype has a handful of counts. V usage is TRBV6-2 or TRBV6-3 and J usage is TRBJ2-3; 8 bases map to TRBD2. Trimming cost V 2 bases and J 5 bases; bases outside gene matches: 12. The CDR3 spans 17 residues. Per the germline V gene, CDR1 is MNHEY and CDR2 is SVGEGT. Here the CDR3 reads CASSYRSRGGAGDTQYF. CDR3 coding DNA: TGTGCCAGCAGTTACCGAAGTCGGGGGGGGGCCGGAGATACGCAGTATTTT.

The V call is TRBV6-6, the J call TRBJ2-7; unclear D gene. This CDR3 contains 14 residues. V was cut by 6 bases and J by 5 bases, with 17 bases left in between. Germline CDR1 reads MNHNY; CDR2 reads SVGAGI (reference sequence). CDR3 in amino acids: CASSKQVSFNEQYF. The CDR3 DNA reads TGTGCCAGCAGCAAGCAAGTTTCGTTCAACGAGCAGTACTTC.

The rearrangement joins TRBV6-2 or TRBV6-3 to TRBJ1-1; the match to TRBD1 covers 9 bases. J gave up 7 bases and V 8 bases, and 11 bases lay outside the gene matches. This CDR3 region has 14 residues. Per germline, CDR1 MNHEY and CDR2 SVGEGT. As DNA, the CDR3 is TGTGCCAGCGGGAGGGGACAGGGTCTGGTTGAAGCTTTCTTT. Amino acid sequence: CASGRGQGLVEAFF.

In its sample, this clonotype was seen many times. This chain uses TRBV7-2 with TRBJ2-7, with D perhaps given as TRBD1 or TRBD2 (5 bases each). The CDR3 contains 13 residues. The germline V gene encodes CDR1 SGHTA and CDR2 FQGNSA. Trimming took 4 bases from V and 12 from J, leaving 19 bases between them. Here the CDR3 DNA reads TGTGCCAGCAGCTCCTTGGGACGCTGGTTGTCGTACTTC. Translating gives CASSSLGRWLSYF.

This rearrangement joins TRBV11-2 to TRBJ2-7; D gene unclear. Germline CDR1 is SGHAT and CDR2 is FQNNGV. The CDR3 runs to 13 residues. Trimming stripped 4 bases from V and 3 bases from J, with 10 bases between. The chain's CDR3 is CASSSPRRYEQYF. The CDR3 DNA sequence: TGTGCCAGCAGCTCCCCCCGGCGCTACGAGCAGTACTTC.

This rearrangement joins TRBV6-1 to TRBJ1-2; no reliable D call. CDR1 MNHNS and CDR2 SASEGT come from the germline V gene. CDR3 size: 13 residues. V lost 8 bases and J 4 bases, leaving 14 bases between the germline ends. This chain's CDR3 is CASRAASGYGYTF. As DNA, the CDR3 is TGTGCCAGCCGGGCAGCGTCGGGCTATGGCTACACCTTC.

The chain is built from TRBV14 and TRBJ1-6; TRBD1 is a possible D gene (5 bases). The germline CDR1 and CDR2 sequences are SGHDN and FVKESK. Trimming took 3 bases from V and 8 from J, leaving 8 bases between them. CDR3 size: 13 residues. The DNA of the CDR3 is TGTGCCAGCAGCCAGGGGGTACATTCACCCCTCCACTTT. It specifies CASSQGVHSPLHF.

The J gene is TRBJ2-2, the V gene TRBV12-3 or TRBV12-4, with 9 positions matching TRBD1. The length of the CDR3 is 14 residues. The trim removed 6 bases at V and 4 bases at J, leaving 3 bases unmatched. For the CDR3, the DNA is TGTGCCAGCAGACAGGGGGCCGGCACCGGGGAGCTGTTTTTT. Its translation: CASRQGAGTGELFF.

Worth noting for this clonotype: Compared with germline, one end of the junction differs, possibly owing to a read error. V usage is TRBV6-1 and J usage is TRBJ2-3, with D perhaps TRBD1 or TRBD2 (6 bases each). Looked up from germline, CDR1 is MNHNS and CDR2 is SASEGT. This CDR3 is 11 amino acids long. This chain's CDR3 is CASSEWGPGGF. CDR3 bases: TGTGCCAGCAGTGAATGGGGGCCCGGGGGTTTT.

The chain carries TRBV30 and TRBJ1-1; D is possibly TRBD1 (5 bases). Germline V gives CDR1 GTSNPN, CDR2 SVGIG (reference sequence). V shed 0 bases and J shed 4 bases, with 18 bases lying between them. This CDR3 region has 16 residues. The CDR3 spells CAWSVLRRGGFTEAFF. The CDR3 region has the DNA TGTGCCTGGAGTGTTCTCAGGCGGGGGGGGTTCACTGAAGCTTTCTTT.

V is TRBV3-1 and J is TRBJ2-3, with no clear D. Germline V gives CDR1 LGHDT, CDR2 YNNKEL (reference sequence). V was cut by 4 bases and J by 3 bases, with 8 bases left in between. This CDR3 is built from 13 residues. The CDR3 DNA follows: TGTGCCAGCAGCCGGAAAGGGACAGATACGCAGTATTTT. Protein: CASSRKGTDTQYF.

This sequence joins TRBV6-6 and TRBJ2-3, with D perhaps matching TRBD2 (5 bases). This CDR3 is 16 amino acids long. Trimming removed 6 bases from V and 2 bases from J, with 18 bases in between. Germline V gene lookup returns CDR1 MNHNY and CDR2 SVGAGI (reference sequence). For the CDR3, the DNA is TGTGCCAGCAGCTCGCCAGGTCAGAGGGCCACAGATACGCAGTATTTT. Amino acids: CASSSPGQRATDTQYF.

The rearrangement links TRBV2 to TRBJ2-3, with D possibly being TRBD1 (6 bases). The CDR3 runs 15 residues. V was shortened by 4 bases and J by 0 bases, with 11 bases between the two germline ends. Per the germline V gene, CDR1 is SNHLY and CDR2 is FYNNEI. The CDR3 bases are TGTGCCAGCAGTGTTGAGGGACAAAGCACAGATACGCAGTATTTT. Encoded protein: CASSVEGQSTDTQYF.

This clonotype was recorded a few times. The chain carries TRBV7-2 and TRBJ2-7; D might be TRBD2 (6 bases). This CDR3 has 15 residues. The V gene's germline CDR1 is SGHTA and CDR2 FQGNSA. V was shortened by 5 bases and J by 5 bases, with 19 bases between the two germline ends. CDR3 DNA: TGTGCCAGCAGCGATTCTCGGGGGTCTGGACACGAGCAGTACTTC. Translation: CASSDSRGSGHEQYF.

The genes are TRBV5-1 and TRBJ1-1, with 8 positions matching TRBD1. The CDR3 loop spans 14 amino acids. The V segment lost 3 bases and the J segment 4 bases; nucleotides outside the gene matches: 5. Germline V gene sequence: CDR1 SGHRS, CDR2 YFSETQ. This chain's CDR3 is CASSSDGQGTEAFF. In nucleotides, the CDR3 is TGCGCCAGCAGCTCAGACGGACAGGGCACTGAAGCTTTCTTT. The full variable domain, completed using reference TRBV5-1 and TRBJ1-1, is KAGVTQTPRYLIKTRGQQVTLSCSPISGHRSVSWYQQTPGQGLQFLFEYFSETQRNKGNFPGRFSGRQFSNSRSEMNVSTLELGDSALYLCASSSDGQGTEAFFGQGTRLTVV.

This clonotype appeared a few times. J is TRBJ2-5 and V is TRBV7-9; possible D gene TRBD1, 6 bases. Germline V gene lookup returns CDR1 SEHNR and CDR2 FQNEAQ (reference sequence). Trimming cost V 2 bases and J 2 bases, with 12 bases left between them. CDR3 length: 15 residues. In DNA, the CDR3 is TGTGCCAGCAGCTTACCACCGGGACAACAAGAGACCCAGTACTTC. Amino acids: CASSLPPGQQETQYF.